The clone carrying this T cell receptor (beta chain) was seen a single time. This record belongs to a study of blood T cell repertoires in COVID-19. The wider study: Material from acute and convalescent COVID-19 was sourced from the United States, Italy and Spain. The cDNA or gDNA used as material had been derived from T cells, B-cell-depleted T cells, or PBMCs.

The CDR3 is 15 amino acids. The V gene end was trimmed by 1 base and the J gene end by 4 bases; junction bases not matched to a gene: 3. Germline-derived CDR1 and CDR2 are SGHNT and YENEEA. Original data processing: Reference gene primer amplification gave nucleated cell count estimates. The assay was immunoSEQ multiplex PCR, and TCRdb's table has in-frame clones only and misses some. V and J calls and clone size are copied from that table; D and trimming were computed from the DNA. The data hold about 150,000 clones, with over 80% observed a single time. The receptor's source is a woman of 80 years or more with COVID-19, enrolled during active disease. The rearrangement links TRBV11-3 to TRBJ2-2, with 7 positions matching TRBD2. Sequencing used peripheral blood. The CDR3 region has the DNA TGTGCCAGCAGCTTAGGGCGGGAGTTCACCGGGGAGCTGTTTTTT. Translating gives CASSLGREFTGELFF.